This TCR beta chain was sequenced for a study of T cell changes during pregnancy in multiple sclerosis. This CDR3 is 17 amino acids long. Germline CDR1 is SGHNT and CDR2 is YYREEE (reference sequence). J gave up 2 bases and V 0 bases, and 8 bases lay outside the gene matches. Using immunoSEQ multiplex PCR, the repertoire was profiled, and TCRdb retains in-frame clones only, with some absent. Of about 55,000 clones in the sample, about 94% were seen once. V is TRBV5-4 and J is TRBJ2-7; 10 bases fit TRBD2. The source was CD8+ T cells from peripheral blood mononuclear cells, collected after pregnancy. This TCR came from a female donor with multiple sclerosis, enrolled in a pregnancy study. The CDR3 sequence is CASSLAIRTSGTYEQYF. CDR3 DNA sequence: TGTGCCAGCAGCTTGGCGATCAGGACTAGCGGTACCTACGAGCAGTACTTC.